This passage covers 17 T cell receptor beta chains from one sample sequenced in a study of shared clonotypes between healthy human individuals. The protocol was immunoSEQ multiplex PCR, while the TCRdb copy is restricted to in-frame clones and leaves out a portion. The table has about 640,000 clones, about two thirds seen once. Sequenced material: memory CD4+ T cells sorted from blood. The subset here: CD45RA-negative fraction. The receptor set was obtained from a woman in her 30s in good health.

The chain uses TRBV4-2 and TRBJ2-1; D possibly corresponds to TRBD1 (5 bases). Germline V gives CDR1 LGHNA, CDR2 YNFKEQ. The CDR3 has 16 residues. V dropped 1 base and J dropped 6 bases, with 16 bases sitting between them. The CDR3 reads CASSQVSWGARNEQFF. The CDR3 bases are TGTGCCAGCAGCCAAGTTTCTTGGGGCGCACGCAATGAGCAGTTCTTC.

The V call is TRBV28, the J call TRBJ2-6, with 8 bases matching TRBD2. The germline CDR1 and CDR2 sequences are MDHEN and SYDVKM. V was clipped by 6 bases and J by 0 bases; unmatched bases: 19. The CDR3 extends over 21 amino acids. The CDR3 spells CASSGSGTSFLTGSGANVLTF. CDR3 sequence (DNA): TGTGCCAGCAGCGGATCCGGGACTAGTTTTTTAACAGGCTCTGGGGCCAACGTCCTGACTTTC.

This clone was detected ten times or more. Other DNA sequences in this sample translate to the same CDR3. The chain employs TRBV19 and TRBJ1-5; D unclear. V gave up 6 bases and J gave up 3 bases, with 9 bases separating them. CDR1 and CDR2 from the germline V gene are LNHDA and SQIVND (reference sequence). The CDR3 is 13 amino acids. CDR3 region: CASSPAYNQPQHF. CDR3 nucleotide sequence: TGTGCCAGTAGCCCGGCTTACAATCAGCCCCAGCATTTT.

V is TRBV6-5 and J is TRBJ2-7; D is perhaps TRBD1 (5 bases). Germline V CDR1 and CDR2: MNHEY, SVGAGI. This CDR3 contains 14 residues. V was trimmed by 0 bases and J by 6 bases, leaving 12 bases between them. This chain's CDR3 is CASSYSYWGSEQYF. In DNA, the CDR3 is TGTGCCAGCAGTTACTCCTACTGGGGCTCCGAGCAGTACTTC.

CDR3 amino acids: CSVSGGGSEGAFF. The CDR3 DNA is TGCAGCGTTTCCGGGGGCGGAAGTGAGGGAGCTTTCTTT. The chain is built from TRBV29-1 and TRBJ1-1; weak D call: TRBD1 (6 bases). Trimming took 5 bases from V and 10 from J, leaving 20 bases between them. The CDR3 runs 13 residues. CDR1 SQVTM and CDR2 ANQGSEA come from the germline V gene.

The chain recombines TRBV7-9 with TRBJ1-4; the D gene is possibly TRBD1 (5 bases). The germline V gene has CDR1 SEHNR and CDR2 FQNEAQ (reference sequence). The V end was cut by 0 bases, the J end by 5 bases, with 16 bases between. The CDR3 has 17 residues. The DNA of the CDR3 is TGTGCCAGCAGCTTAGCCTCAAGGGGAAATGCAAATGAAAAACTGTTTTTT. This encodes CASSLASRGNANEKLFF.

The chain recombines TRBV28 with TRBJ2-3; 7 bases align to TRBD2. With 6 bases clipped from V and 1 base from J, the junction kept 7 bases outside the gene matches. The CDR3 has 15 amino acids. Germline V gene data show CDR1 as MDHEN and CDR2 as SYDVKM. CDR3 sequence reads: CASSPSGGGTDTQYF. As DNA, the CDR3 is TGTGCCAGCAGCCCCTCGGGGGGTGGCACAGATACGCAGTATTTT. The full variable domain, completed using reference TRBV28 and TRBJ2-3, is DVKVTQSSRYLVKRTGEKVFLECVQDMDHENMFWYRQDPGLGLRLIYFSYDVKMKEKGDIPEGYSVSREKKERFSLILESASTNQTSMYLCASSPSGGGTDTQYFGPGTRLTVL.

In its sample, this clone was seen once. This chain's CDR3 is CASSPAGTQRVEQYF. CDR3 coding DNA: TGTGCCAGCAGCCCCGCGGGGACTCAGAGAGTAGAGCAGTACTTC. The genes are TRBV9 and TRBJ2-7; D is perhaps TRBD2 (6 bases). V lost 4 bases and J lost 7, with 21 bases in between. The CDR3 is made up of 15 amino acids. Germline-derived CDR1 and CDR2 are SGDLS and YYNGEE. Looking up the rest from reference TRBV9 and TRBJ2-7 gives the full variable domain: DSGVTQTPKHLITATGQRVTLRCSPRSGDLSVYWYQQSLDQGLQFLIQYYNGEERAKGNILERFSAQQFPDLHSELNLSSLELGDSALYFCASSPAGTQRVEQYFGPGTRLTVT.

The genes are TRBV9 and TRBJ1-3; 7 nucleotides align to TRBD1. V gave up 3 bases and J gave up 6 bases; unmatched junction bases: 6. The CDR3 covers 14 residues. Germline V gene sequence: CDR1 SGDLS, CDR2 YYNGEE. The CDR3 here is CASSGQGFENTIYF. The CDR3 DNA sequence: TGTGCCAGCAGCGGACAGGGATTCGAAAACACCATATATTTT. Complete variable domain (other parts from reference TRBV9 and TRBJ1-3): DSGVTQTPKHLITATGQRVTLRCSPRSGDLSVYWYQQSLDQGLQFLIQYYNGEERAKGNILERFSAQQFPDLHSELNLSSLELGDSALYFCASSGQGFENTIYFGEGSWLTVV.

V usage is TRBV28 and J usage is TRBJ1-2; D perhaps matches TRBD1 (5 bases). Deletions cut 0 bases from V and 2 bases from J, with 7 bases between. Germline CDR1 MDHEN, CDR2 SYDVKM. This CDR3 contains 14 residues. The CDR3 DNA reads as TGTGCCAGCAGTTTATGGTCAGGGAACTATGGCTACACCTTC. Protein product: CASSLWSGNYGYTF.

This sequence joins TRBV7-2 and TRBJ2-5, with D unclear. The CDR3 spans 14 residues. V lost 5 bases to trimming and J lost 1 base, with 11 bases between them. Per germline, CDR1 SGHTA and CDR2 FQGNSA. CDR3 DNA: TGTGCCAGCAGCCACGGGCCAACCCAAGAGACCCAGTACTTC. This encodes CASSHGPTQETQYF.

With regard to this clone: The same CDR3 is also encoded by other DNA sequences in this sample. The chain combines TRBV5-1 with TRBJ2-3, with a weak D call TRBD1 (6 bases). Germline V CDR1 and CDR2: SGHRS, YFSETQ. Trimming shortened V by 0 bases and J by 0 bases, and 8 bases separated the two germline ends. The CDR3 runs 15 residues. The CDR3 DNA reads as TGCGCCAGCAGCTTGGGGGGGCAGAGCACAGATACGCAGTATTTT. This translates into CASSLGGQSTDTQYF.

This clone showed up just a few times. V and J are TRBV6-5 and TRBJ2-5; 7 bases are a match to TRBD1. The J call is in doubt because the DNA end fits TRBJ2-7 better. CDR1 MNHEY and CDR2 SVGAGI come from the germline V gene. The CDR3 runs to 12 residues. This CDR3 reads CASTGDRYEQYF. CDR3 DNA sequence: TGTGCCAGCACCGGGGACAGATACGAGCAGTACTTC.

Concerning this clone: Different DNA sequences within this sample yield the same CDR3. This rearrangement joins TRBV7-3 to TRBJ2-3; TRBD2 might be the D (5 bases). The germline gives CDR1 SGHTA, CDR2 FQGTGA. V was shortened by 1 base and J by 5 bases, with 13 bases between the two germline ends. The CDR3 covers 15 residues. The CDR3 region is CASSLKGPGGDTQYF. The DNA for the CDR3 is TGTGCCAGCAGCTTAAAAGGGCCAGGAGGAGATACGCAGTATTTT.

The chain couples TRBV7-3 to TRBJ2-1; D call uncertain. The germline CDR1 and CDR2 sequences are SGHTA and FQGTGA. The length of the CDR3 is 14 residues. V lost 2 bases to trimming and J lost 8 bases, with 13 bases between them. CDR3 DNA sequence: TGTGCCAGCAGCTTAGGTCGAAGGATGGATGAGCAGTTCTTC. Its protein is CASSLGRRMDEQFF.

The chain joins TRBV7-8 to TRBJ1-4; D is perhaps TRBD1 (5 bases). Germline V lookup: CDR1 SGHVS, CDR2 FQNEAQ. This CDR3 comprises 15 residues. Trimming cost V 3 bases and J 8 bases, with 16 bases left between them. The CDR3 nucleotides are TGTGCCAGCAGCTTTGGGGGGTTCGGGAGCGAAAAACTGTTTTTT. It yields the protein CASSFGGFGSEKLFF. The full variable domain, its missing parts supplied by reference TRBV7-8 and TRBJ1-4, is GAGVSQSPRYKVAKRGQDVALRCDPISGHVSLFWYQQALGQGPEFLTYFQNEAQLDKSGLPSDRFFAERPEGSVSTLKIQRTQQEDSAVYLCASSFGGFGSEKLFFGSGTQLSVL.

The chain employs TRBV28 and TRBJ2-5; D is perhaps TRBD2 (7 bases). V lost 3 bases, J lost 6 bases, and 17 bases lay in between. The germline gives CDR1 MDHEN, CDR2 SYDVKM. The CDR3 loop spans 15 amino acids. The CDR3 DNA reads as TGTGCCAGCAGTTTGGGCCTGGGGGGGCAAAAGACCCAGTACTTC. The encoded protein is CASSLGLGGQKTQYF.